The text below deals with one TCR beta chain. This sample was included in a study of blood T cell repertoires in COVID-19. Study information: Sites in the United States, Italy and Spain provided acute and convalescent COVID-19 samples. From T cells, B-cell-depleted T cells, or PBMCs came the material, which was cDNA or gDNA.

V was pared by 3 bases and J by 7 bases, with 10 bases between. The CDR3 length is 14 residues. CDR1 is SGHNT, CDR2 YENEEA, per germline. Per the study methods: Reference gene primer amplification yielded estimated nucleated cell counts. Libraries were prepared by immunoSEQ multiplex PCR; TCRdb keeps only in-frame clonotypes and omits some of them. D and trimming come from the DNA, and the V and J calls and clone size come from that table. In the table there are under 350,000 clones, 85% to 90% of which are singletons. The sample taken for sequencing was peripheral blood. The receptor comes from a man aged 35 to 55 with acute or convalescent COVID-19. The rearrangement uses TRBV11-3 and TRBJ1-6; D unresolved. The CDR3, as DNA: TGTGCCAGCAGCTTCGAGGAGCGGAATTCACCCCTCCACTTT. Residues: CASSFEERNSPLHF.